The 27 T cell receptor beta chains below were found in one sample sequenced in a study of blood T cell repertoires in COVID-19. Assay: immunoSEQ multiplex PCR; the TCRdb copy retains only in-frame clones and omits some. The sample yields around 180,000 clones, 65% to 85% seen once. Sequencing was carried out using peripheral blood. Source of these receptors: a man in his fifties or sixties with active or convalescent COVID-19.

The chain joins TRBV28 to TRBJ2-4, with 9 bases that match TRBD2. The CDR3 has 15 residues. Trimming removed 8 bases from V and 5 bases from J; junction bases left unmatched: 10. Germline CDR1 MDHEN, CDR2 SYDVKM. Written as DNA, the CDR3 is TGTGCCAGCTGGTCTAGCGGGGACGGAGAAAACATTCAGTACTTC. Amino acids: CASWSSGDGENIQYF.

CDR3 protein: CASTGEGYSYEQYF. Written as DNA, the CDR3 is TGCGCCAGCACCGGGGAGGGGTACTCCTACGAGCAGTACTTC. The V call is TRBV5-1, the J call TRBJ2-7, with 7 bases identical to TRBD2. The germline V gene has CDR1 SGHRS and CDR2 YFSETQ. The V gene end was trimmed by 6 bases and the J gene end by 0 bases; junction bases not matched to a gene: 6. CDR3 length equals 14 residues.

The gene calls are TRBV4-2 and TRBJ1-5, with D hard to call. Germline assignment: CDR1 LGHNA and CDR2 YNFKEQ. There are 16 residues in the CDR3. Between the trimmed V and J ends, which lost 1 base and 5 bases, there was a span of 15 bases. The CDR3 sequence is CASSQGPSGVDQPQHF. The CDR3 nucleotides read TGTGCCAGCAGCCAAGGCCCTTCGGGAGTAGATCAGCCCCAGCATTTT.

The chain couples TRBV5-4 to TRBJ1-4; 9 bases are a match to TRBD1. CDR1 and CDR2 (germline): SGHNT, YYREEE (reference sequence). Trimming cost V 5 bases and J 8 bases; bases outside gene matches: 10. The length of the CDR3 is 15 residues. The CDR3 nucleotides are TGTGCCAGCAGTCAGACAGGGGGGAGGCAGGAAAAACTGTTTTTT. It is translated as CASSQTGGRQEKLFF.

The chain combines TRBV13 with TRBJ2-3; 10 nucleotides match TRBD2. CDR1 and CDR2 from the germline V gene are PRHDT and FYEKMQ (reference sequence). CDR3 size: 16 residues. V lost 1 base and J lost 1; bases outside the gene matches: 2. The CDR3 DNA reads TGTGCCAGCAGCTTAGCTAGCGGGGGCCGCACAGATACGCAGTATTTT. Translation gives CASSLASGGRTDTQYF.

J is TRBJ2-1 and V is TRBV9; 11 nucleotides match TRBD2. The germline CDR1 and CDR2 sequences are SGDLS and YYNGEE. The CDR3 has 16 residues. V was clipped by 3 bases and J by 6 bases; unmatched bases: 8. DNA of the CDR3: TGTGCCAGCAGCGGATTAGCGGGAGGGCCCATCAATGAGCAGTTCTTC. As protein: CASSGLAGGPINEQFF.

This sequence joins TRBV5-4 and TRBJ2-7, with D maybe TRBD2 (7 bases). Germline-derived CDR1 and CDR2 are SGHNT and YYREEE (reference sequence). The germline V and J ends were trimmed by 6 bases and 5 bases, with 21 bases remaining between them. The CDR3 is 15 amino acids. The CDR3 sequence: CASTLGGGSRDEQYF. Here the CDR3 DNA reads TGTGCCAGCACCCTGGGGGGCGGGAGTAGAGACGAGCAGTACTTC.

The CDR3, as DNA: TGTGCCAGCAGCTTAGAGGGGCAGGAGCAAGAGACCCAGTACTTC. Protein: CASSLEGQEQETQYF. The chain joins TRBV7-2 to TRBJ2-5; weak D call: TRBD1 (5 bases). CDR3 length: 15 residues. Trimming removed 1 base from V and 2 bases from J, with 11 bases in between. Germline assignment: CDR1 SGHTA and CDR2 FQGNSA.

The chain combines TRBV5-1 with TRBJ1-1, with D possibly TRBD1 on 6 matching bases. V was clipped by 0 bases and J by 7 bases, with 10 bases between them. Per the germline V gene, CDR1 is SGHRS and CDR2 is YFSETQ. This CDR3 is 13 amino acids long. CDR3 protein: CASSLGRGREAFF. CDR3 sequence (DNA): TGCGCCAGCAGCTTGGGCAGGGGACGTGAAGCTTTCTTT.

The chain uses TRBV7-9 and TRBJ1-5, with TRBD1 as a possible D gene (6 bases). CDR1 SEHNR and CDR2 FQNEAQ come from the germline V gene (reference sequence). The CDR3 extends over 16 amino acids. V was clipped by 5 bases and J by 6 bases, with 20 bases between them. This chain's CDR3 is CASSRSGDTASQPQHF. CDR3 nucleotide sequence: TGTGCCAGCAGCCGCTCTGGGGACACGGCGAGTCAGCCCCAGCATTTT.

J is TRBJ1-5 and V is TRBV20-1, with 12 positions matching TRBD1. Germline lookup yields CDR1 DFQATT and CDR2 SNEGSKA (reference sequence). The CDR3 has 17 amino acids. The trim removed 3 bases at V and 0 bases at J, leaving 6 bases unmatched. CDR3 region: CSASPGQGAYSNQPQHF. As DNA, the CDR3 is TGCAGTGCTAGTCCGGGACAGGGGGCTTATAGCAATCAGCCCCAGCATTTT.

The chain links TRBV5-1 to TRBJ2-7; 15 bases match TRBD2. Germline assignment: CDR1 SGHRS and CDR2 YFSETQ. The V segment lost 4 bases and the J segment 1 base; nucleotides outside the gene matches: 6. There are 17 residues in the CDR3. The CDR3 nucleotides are TGCGCCAGCAGCCCGGAGGGACTAGCGGGAGGATCCTACGAGCAGTACTTC. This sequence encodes CASSPEGLAGGSYEQYF.

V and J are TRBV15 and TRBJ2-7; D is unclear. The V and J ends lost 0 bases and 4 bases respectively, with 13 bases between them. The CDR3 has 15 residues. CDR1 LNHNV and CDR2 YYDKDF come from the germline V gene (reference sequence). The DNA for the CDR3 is TGTGCCACCAGCAGAGATCATAGCTATCTTTACGAGCAGTACTTC. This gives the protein CATSRDHSYLYEQYF. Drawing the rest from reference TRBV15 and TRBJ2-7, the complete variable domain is DAMVIQNPRYQVTQFGKPVTLSCSQTLNHNVMYWYQQKSSQAPKLLFHYYDKDFNNEADTPDNFQSRRPNTSFCFLDIRSPGLGDTAMYLCATSRDHSYLYEQYFGPGTRLTVT.

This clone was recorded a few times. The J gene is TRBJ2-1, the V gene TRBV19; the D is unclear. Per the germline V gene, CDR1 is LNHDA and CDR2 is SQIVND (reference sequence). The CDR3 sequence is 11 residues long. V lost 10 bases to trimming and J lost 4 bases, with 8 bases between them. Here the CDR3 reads CATTEYNEQFF. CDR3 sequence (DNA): TGTGCCACGACTGAATACAATGAGCAGTTCTTC.

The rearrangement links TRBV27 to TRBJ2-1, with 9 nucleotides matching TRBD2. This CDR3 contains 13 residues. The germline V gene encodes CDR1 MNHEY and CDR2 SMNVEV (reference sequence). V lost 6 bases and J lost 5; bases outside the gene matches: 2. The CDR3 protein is CASRGLANNEQFF. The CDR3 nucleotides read TGTGCCAGCAGAGGACTAGCGAACAATGAGCAGTTCTTC.

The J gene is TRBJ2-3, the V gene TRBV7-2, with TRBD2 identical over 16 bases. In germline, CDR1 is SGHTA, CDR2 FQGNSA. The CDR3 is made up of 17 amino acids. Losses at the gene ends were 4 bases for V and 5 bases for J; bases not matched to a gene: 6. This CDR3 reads CASSSGTSGRARDTQYF. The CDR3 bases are TGTGCCAGCAGCTCCGGGACTAGCGGGAGGGCGAGAGATACGCAGTATTTT.

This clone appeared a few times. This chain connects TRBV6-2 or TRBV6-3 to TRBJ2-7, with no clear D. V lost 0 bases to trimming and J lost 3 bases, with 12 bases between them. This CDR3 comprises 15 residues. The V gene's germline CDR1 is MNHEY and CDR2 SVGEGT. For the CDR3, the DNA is TGTGCCAGCAGTTACTCGAACACCCAGGTCTACGAGCAGTACTTC. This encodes CASSYSNTQVYEQYF.

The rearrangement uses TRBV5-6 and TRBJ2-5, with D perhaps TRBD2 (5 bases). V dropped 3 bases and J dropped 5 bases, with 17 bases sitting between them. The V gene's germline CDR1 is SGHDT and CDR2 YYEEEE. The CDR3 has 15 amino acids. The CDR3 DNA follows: TGTGCCAGCAGCTCGTGGGAGCCCGGGGAGGAGACCCAGTACTTC. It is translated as CASSSWEPGEETQYF.

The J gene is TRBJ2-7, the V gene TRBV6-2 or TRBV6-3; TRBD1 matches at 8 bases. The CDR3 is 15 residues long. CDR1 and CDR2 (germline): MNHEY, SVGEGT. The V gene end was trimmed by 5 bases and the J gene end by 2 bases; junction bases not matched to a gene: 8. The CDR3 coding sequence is TGTGCCAGCAGTCCCCCCGGGACAGGAACCTACGAGCAGTACTTC. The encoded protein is CASSPPGTGTYEQYF.

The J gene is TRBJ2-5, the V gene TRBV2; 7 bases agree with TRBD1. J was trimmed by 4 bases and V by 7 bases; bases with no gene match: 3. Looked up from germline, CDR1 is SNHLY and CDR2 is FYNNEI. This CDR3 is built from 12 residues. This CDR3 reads CASTPGGETQYF. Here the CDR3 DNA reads TGTGCCAGCACCCCAGGGGGAGAGACCCAGTACTTC.

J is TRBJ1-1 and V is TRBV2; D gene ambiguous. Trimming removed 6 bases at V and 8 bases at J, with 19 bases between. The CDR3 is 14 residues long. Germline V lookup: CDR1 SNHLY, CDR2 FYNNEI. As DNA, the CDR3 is TGTGCCAGCAGCGGTAATACCTTCTTAAACGAAGCTTTCTTT. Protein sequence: CASSGNTFLNEAFF.

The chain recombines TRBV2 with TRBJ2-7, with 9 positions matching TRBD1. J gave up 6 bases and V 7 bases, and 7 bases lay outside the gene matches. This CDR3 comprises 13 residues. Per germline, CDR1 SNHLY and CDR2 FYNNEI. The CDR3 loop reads CASNWDRVSEQYF. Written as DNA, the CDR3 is TGTGCCAGCAATTGGGACAGGGTAAGCGAGCAGTACTTC. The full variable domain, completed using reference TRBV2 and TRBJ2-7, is EPEVTQTPSHQVTQMGQEVILRCVPISNHLYFYWYRQILGQKVEFLVSFYNNEISEKSEIFDDQFSVERPDGSNFTLKIRSTKLEDSAMYFCASNWDRVSEQYFGPGTRLTVT.

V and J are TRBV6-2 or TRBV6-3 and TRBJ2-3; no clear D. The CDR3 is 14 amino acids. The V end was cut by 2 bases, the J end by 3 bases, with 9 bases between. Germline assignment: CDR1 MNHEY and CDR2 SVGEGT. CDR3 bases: TGTGCCAGCAGTTACCCCCGCGTTACAGATACGCAGTATTTT. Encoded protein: CASSYPRVTDTQYF.

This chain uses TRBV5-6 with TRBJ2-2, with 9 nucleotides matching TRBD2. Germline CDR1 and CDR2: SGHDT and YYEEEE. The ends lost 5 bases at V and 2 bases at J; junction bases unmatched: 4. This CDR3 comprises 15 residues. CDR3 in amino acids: CASSGSGRNTGELFF. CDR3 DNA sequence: TGTGCCAGCAGTGGTAGCGGGAGAAACACCGGGGAGCTGTTTTTT.

In DNA, the CDR3 is TGTGCCAGCAGCTTAGGGGGACTAGCGGTAGCCAAAAACATTCAGTACTTC. This sequence encodes CASSLGGLAVAKNIQYF. The chain has TRBV7-2 and TRBJ2-4; 11 nucleotides agree with TRBD2. Germline CDR1 is SGHTA and CDR2 is FQGNSA. The CDR3 is 17 residues long. Trimming removed 1 base from V and 0 bases from J; junction bases left unmatched: 2.

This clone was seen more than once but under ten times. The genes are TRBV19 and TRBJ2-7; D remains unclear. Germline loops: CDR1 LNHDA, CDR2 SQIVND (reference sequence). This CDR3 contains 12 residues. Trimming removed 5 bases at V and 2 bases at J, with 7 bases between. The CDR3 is CASSPRPYEQYF. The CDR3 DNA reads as TGTGCCAGTAGTCCCCGTCCCTACGAGCAGTACTTC.

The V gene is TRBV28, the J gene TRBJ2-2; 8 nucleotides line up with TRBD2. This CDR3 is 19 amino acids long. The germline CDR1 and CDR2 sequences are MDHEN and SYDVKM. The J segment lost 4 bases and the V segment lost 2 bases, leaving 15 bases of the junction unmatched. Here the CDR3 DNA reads TGTGCCAGCAGTTTACGATTACGAGCGGGAGTTGCGGGCACCGGGGAGCTGTTTTTT. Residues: CASSLRLRAGVAGTGELFF.